Described below is a single TCR beta chain sequence and its context. What it binds is not known. This entry belongs to a study of radiation and T cells in renal cell carcinoma. Only in-frame clones appear in the TCRdb table, and some are missing; sequencing was by immunoSEQ multiplex PCR. The top ten hold about 11% of the sample, which has around 180,000 clones, less than 90% seen once. Study-level results: In blood, top tumor clones expanded by 2 weeks, shrinking by 4.

V was clipped by 4 bases and J by 4 bases, with 10 bases between them. Germline lookup yields CDR1 SGHAT and CDR2 FQNNGV. This CDR3 comprises 13 residues. Stated time point: blood 4 weeks post-SBRT, at nephrectomy. Treatment here: 15 Gy SBRT to primary tumor, nephrectomy 4 weeks later. Nephrectomy followed 15 Gy stereotactic body radiation by 4 weeks. This TCR derives from a woman between 45 and 60 years old with renal cell carcinoma. Sequences were derived from blood, sampled from a patient whose treatment included radiotherapy and nephrectomy. The rearrangement links TRBV11-2 to TRBJ1-2; no reliable D call. CDR3 nucleotide sequence: TGTGCCAGCAGCTCGAGGCTTATCTATGGCTACACCTTC. It codes for CASSSRLIYGYTF.